The T cell receptor (beta chain) under discussion was sequenced for a study of T cells in Graves' hyperthyroidism and ophthalmopathy. J was trimmed by 0 bases and V by 6 bases; bases with no gene match: 6. The germline V gene has CDR1 MNHNS and CDR2 SASEGT. The CDR3 covers 16 residues. This clonotype was picked up many times. Amplified regions were TCR beta CDR3 sequences from RNA transcripts. HTBI primers drove first-round RT-PCR of the TCR CDR3. MiXCR was run by TCRdb on the multiplex PCR reads, yielding one entry per CDR3 protein. This sample carries 450,000 to 500,000 distinct CDR3 sequences, approximately 23% of them seen once, and the ten largest clones take approximately 49%. Exclusion criteria comprised uncontrolled infection, other autoimmune disease, pregnancy or lactation. Extraction of PBMCs used roughly 10 ml of fresh peripheral blood.

The material sequenced was blood. The chain recombines TRBV6-1 with TRBJ2-1, with 9 bases that match TRBD2. This sequence originates from a woman aged 65 to 85 with Graves' ophthalmopathy. CDR3 sequence (DNA): TGTGCCAGCAGAAACAGCGGGAGGAGCTCCTACAATGAGCAGTTCTTC. Protein product: CASRNSGRSSYNEQFF.